Reported below is one T cell receptor beta chain. The sample is drawn from a study of blood T cell repertoires in COVID-19. For the study at large: Both acute and convalescent COVID-19 samples were obtained from the United States, Italy and Spain.

After removal of 0 bases from V and 5 bases from J, the junction contained 8 bases not matched to a gene. Germline CDR1 SQVTM, CDR2 ANQGSEA. The CDR3 contains 15 residues. Only in-frame clones appear in the TCRdb table, and some are missing; sequencing was by immunoSEQ multiplex PCR. Of 240,000 or so clones listed, more than 70% are singletons. Sequenced: peripheral blood. The J gene is TRBJ2-5, the V gene TRBV29-1, with TRBD2 matching 8 bases. The sequence was collected from a woman aged 35 to 49 who had recovered from COVID-19. The CDR3 nucleotides are TGCAGCGTTGAAGATCGGGGACTAGTAGGGGAGACCCAGTACTTC. Its protein is CSVEDRGLVGETQYF.